This TCR beta chain is from a study of beta chain features in type 1 diabetes. Regarding the study as a whole: Across all four CD4+ subsets, people with type 1 diabetes showed modestly shorter TCRB CDR3s. Among patients, naive, central memory and Treg TCRB repertoires appeared more similar than among healthy donors. HLA influence on TCRB rearrangement stayed unresolved here.

Reverse transcribing all isolated RNA meant expressed TCRB transcripts were sequenced. Repertoires were generated with immunoSEQ multiplex PCR, while TCRdb's copy carries only in-frame clones and drops some. The sample contains 50,000 to 70,000 clones, around half of which appear only once. This clone turned up a few times. Antigen specificity is unknown. Blood was collected once per donor into heparin, averaging roughly 0.12 L. Trimming left V 6 bases short and J 7 bases short, with 15 bases between. Germline V gives CDR1 MNHEY, CDR2 SVGAGI. This CDR3 has 13 residues. This chain links TRBV6-5 with TRBJ1-1; no firm D call. The sequencing sample was made of Tregs from blood. The sequence was collected from a woman aged 35 to 49 with type 1 diabetes. In nucleotides, the CDR3 is TGTGCCAGCAGAAGCCTGAGGTTAAGTGAAGCTTTCTTT. This sequence encodes CASRSLRLSEAFF.